The sequence of this TCR beta chain was determined in a study of cytomegalovirus exposure and HLA in healthy donors (dated by TCRdb to 2015 to 2018). Regarding the complete study: According to an earlier analysis of 587 of the donors, some 180 million T cells yielded approximately 120 million unique TCR beta sequences and 276 Gb of sequence data. Roughly 300 gigabases of sequencing data and roughly 81 million unique TCR sequences made up an early release that covered 500 to 650 HLA-typed donors. Of the roughly 400 genotyped donors, about 80% fell in the genetic ancestry cluster associated with self-reported Caucasian donors. The study aimed to test whether cataloging public T cell receptors could reveal signatures of past pathogen exposure. The study profiled the T cell repertoires of fewer than 850 subjects by immunosequencing and related them to cytomegalovirus serostatus. A separate validation cohort of about 110 different subjects was used in addition to the roughly 700-subject first cohort. The study combined high-throughput TCR immunosequencing, statistical association of individual TCRs with disease status, and machine learning to predict cytomegalovirus infection status. A later analysis re-examined previously published TCR beta repertoires from roughly 650 donors and added high-resolution HLA genotyping to investigate patterns of TCR occurrence. The later analysis used no new phenotypic data to find candidate immune exposures, relying instead on TCR beta sequences and their occurrence across donors. An earlier analysis of 587 of the donors applied high-throughput TCR beta sequencing to assess whether each TCR beta V gene segment acted as functional or pseudogenic. Donor age, sex, ethnicity and CMV serostatus were collected together with the repertoire data. In a later genetic analysis, genome-wide SNP genotypes for about three fifths of the roughly 670 donors were used, and that subset was treated as a discovery cohort. Every discovery cohort repertoire had been produced on one sequencing platform. HLA typing covered class I and class II loci at four-digit resolution. Typing coverage differed by locus: A, B, C, DRB1 and DQB1 were typed in about 620-640 donors, DQA1 in roughly 500, DPA1 in 600 to 610, and DPB1 in 450 to 480. A few DR-DQ haplotypes were handled as single units for association and clustering because linkage in the cohort was strong. Among around 400 genotyped donors of the cohort, an average of 235,054 unique TCR beta nucleotide sequences were sequenced per donor, roughly 20% of them non-productive.

Library construction relied on the immunoSEQ multiplex PCR assay. For the multiplex PCR, a mixture combining 60 forward primers for TCR Vbeta segments and 13 reverse primers for TCR Jbeta segments was used. A multiplex PCR assay on genomic DNA amplified the CDR3 region of rearranged TCR beta genes. The Illumina HiSeq System was used to sequence the amplified TCR beta libraries as 87-base-pair reads. Processing in the source paper ran as follows. A later analysis counted tens of millions of unique TCR beta chains across the approximately 700 repertoires, and some 11 million of these chains were shared by at least two donors. To remove PCR and sequencing errors, raw reads were error-corrected and collapsed into unique sequences using a nearest-neighbor algorithm that merged closely related sequences. CDR3 sequences were aligned to IMGT reference sequences to assign V, D and J gene segments. For a sequence to be retained, at least a six-nucleotide match to both a V gene segment and a J gene segment was required. Rearrangements were called productive when the CDR3 lacked stop codons and stayed in frame with V and J; all others were non-productive. CDR3 was defined by IMGT convention, running from the second conserved V-encoded cysteine to the conserved J-encoded phenylalanine. The earlier analysis of roughly 590 of the donors excluded any sequence lacking an unambiguous match to a single V gene segment. In an earlier analysis of roughly 600 of the donors, a V segment was called functional when productive rearrangements were above 56.7%, and segregating when the standard deviation between donors exceeded 5%. A statistical classification framework was developed to diagnose cytomegalovirus status using the catalog of TCR beta chain sequences. V and J gene assignment, in a later analysis, came from comparing TCR nucleotide sequences with IMGT/GENE-DB human TR gene sequences. Using the TCRdist pipeline, a later analysis assigned CDR3 sequences along with most-parsimonious VDJ recombination scenarios. In a later analysis, every TCR beta chain was defined by the combination of its CDR3 amino acid sequence and its V-gene family, and reads without a unique V-gene family were dropped. As a way to deal with suspected cross-contamination and a sequencing artifact, a later analysis dropped 450 to 600 nucleotide sequences that were highly shared and had low generation probability. In a later analysis, a clonal expansion index for each public chain was calculated from normalized within-repertoire ranks of inferred template counts. In a later analysis, generation probabilities were computed using a VDJ recombination model fitted to out-of-frame rearrangements, and the results were checked against IGoR. In a later analysis, TCR-TCR, TCR-HLA and TCR-CMV co-occurrence was scored with hypergeometric tests, and a repertoire-size bias correction was applied to TCR pairs. In a later analysis, false discovery rates were estimated by permuting HLA or CMV assignments 20 times. In a later analysis, co-occurring TCRs were grouped using DBSCAN, with TCRdist sequence similarity added in when clustering inside HLA-allele-positive subsets. For co-occurrence clustering, repertoires with fewer than 30,000 or more than 120,000 public chains were excluded, along with five repertoires with anomalous nucleotide sharing. Imported from immuneACCESS, the table was reduced by TCRdb to in-frame sequences with V and J called. These copies leave out some clones; in studies compared against another copy, an unresolved V gene accounts for under half, and the cause of the remainder is not known. That table furnishes V, J and clone size, whereas the DNA furnished D and trimming. Counted in this sample were 100,000 to 150,000 clones; 74% of them appeared once. The top ten hold about 6% of the sample.

The CDR3, from cysteine to phenylalanine, totals 15 residues. Solely the CDR3 DNA is kept, with 45 bases framed from the first base. CDR1 and CDR2 (SGDLS, YYNGEE) derive from the germline V gene. A distance of 16 bases separates the germline ends of V and J, which lose 4 bases and 3 bases respectively. The full study reports these points: A later analysis found that TCR association rates varied across HLA loci, with DRB1 alleles showing the most associated TCRs and HLA-C alleles the fewest. Because counts were too low, seventeen rarely observed V segments, including chromosome 9 orphons, were left out of the earlier analysis of 587 of the donors. Only TCR beta chains were sequenced in this cohort, and the absence of alpha or paired-chain data limited detectable features. Because the 87-base-pair reads could not distinguish some IMGT-functional V segments, including TRBV6-2 and TRBV6-3, those segments were excluded. Because HLA typing was unavailable for some donors at each locus, only the typed subset was used in association tests. The classifier was reported to diagnose cytomegalovirus status with high specificity and sensitivity in both the original cohort and the validation cohort. In a later analysis, over 15,000 TCR beta sequences were associated with specific HLA alleles at a false discovery rate of 0.05. According to a later analysis, most CMV-associated TCR beta chains appeared to be HLA-restricted, and the HLA associations seemed to be driven largely by CMV exposure. A further reported finding was that TCR beta sequences accurately predicted the HLA-A and HLA-B alleles for most subjects in the first cohort. A total of 164 TCR beta chains were listed by the study as associated with cytomegalovirus. The authors suggested that the approach could potentially be generalized to other disease states and immunological phenotypes. An earlier analysis of some 560 of the donors showed that most TCR beta V segments appeared in productive rearrangements either about 87% or about 30% of the time, which broadly matched IMGT annotations. V-gene and J-gene trimming of TCR beta chains was associated with a missense DCLRE1C variant in a later genetic analysis, and the association was replicated in an independent cohort. Correlated functional status among segregating V segments might be attributable to linkage disequilibrium, but an unknown experimental factor could not be ruled out. A cluster of highly shared sequence variants was judged likely to represent a technical artifact of the sequencing pipeline. In a later analysis, HLA-associated TCR beta chains were found to be more clonally expanded and to have lower generation probabilities than equally common non-associated chains. In a later genetic analysis, fewer N-insertions in productive TCRs were reported among donors in an Asian-associated ancestry cluster than the roughly 700-donor mean. Strong co-occurrence of HLA alleles, especially DR and DQ, made assigning TCR associations to individual alleles difficult. The presence/absence analyses assumed that sequencing depth was roughly uniform across donors, and that assumption may not be true. Most TCR sequences were observed very rarely across donors, whereas some public TCRs were present in many individuals. A later analysis reported that several top co-occurrence clusters appeared linked to parvovirus B19, influenza, CMV and Epstein-Barr virus. A few of the identified cytomegalovirus-associated TCR beta chains were confirmed in vitro to be specific for cytomegalovirus antigens. Immune exposure information for the cohort was limited to CMV serostatus.

Details on this clone: The clone's antigen remains unknown. Base qualities are not at hand, and no much larger clone is one base apart.

In total, 500 to 700 healthy bone marrow donors made up the cohort. At the time of sampling, all cohort members were nominally healthy, though unrecorded immune exposures were likely present. The donor tested CMV seropositive, placing the donor among the 290 or so seropositive members of the cohort. Each donor provided a peripheral blood sample, and peripheral blood mononuclear cells were used for TCR beta sequencing. The Qiagen DNeasy Blood Extraction Kit was used to extract genomic DNA from the blood cell samples. The receptor was derived from a woman aged 45-65 years in good health and CMV-seropositive. The sequenced sample consisted of PBMCs. The sequence links TRBV9 to TRBJ1-2; no confident D gene assignment can be made. The base sequence is TGTGCCAGCAGCCCAGGACCGGGGAGAGACTATGGCTACACCTTC. Its protein reads: CASSPGPGRDYGYTF.